This T cell receptor (beta chain) was recorded in a study of monozygotic twins with cystic fibrosis. Notes on this clone: Its antigen is unknown.

This table comes from immunoSEQ multiplex PCR, and its TCRdb copy is limited to in-frame clones, with some not included. This sample has about 26,000 clones, with 90% found just once. Study-level results: The repertoire was suggested to be naive-dominated, clonality median about 0.0094.

V was shortened by 4 bases and J by 10 bases, with 20 bases between the two germline ends. Germline V CDR1 and CDR2: LNHDA, SQIVND (reference sequence). This CDR3 region has 14 residues. This TCR derives from a girl aged 2-9 years with cystic fibrosis. The specimen was blood. The chain carries TRBV19 and TRBJ2-7; TRBD1 might be the D (5 bases). This CDR3 is CASSSSDSYWDQYF. In DNA, the CDR3 is TGTGCCAGTAGTAGTAGTGACAGCTACTGGGATCAGTACTTC.